The TCR beta chain described here comes from a study of CD8 T cells in ankylosing spondylitis. V lost 6 bases, J lost 3 bases, and 4 bases stayed unmatched. CDR1 is SQVTM, CDR2 ANQGSEA, per germline. The CDR3 totals 13 residues. From the 5' RACE reads, TCRdb called clonotypes with MiXCR, one entry per CDR3 protein. The sample shows more than 30,000 distinct CDR3 sequences, approximately 9.9% of them seen only once. This sequence joins TRBV29-1 and TRBJ1-2; 10 bases match TRBD1. This receptor was obtained from a male donor with ankylosing spondylitis. Input material: synovial fluid, either unsorted or a sorted T cell fraction (not recorded which). The CDR3 here is CSVDRGQDYGYTF. The CDR3 DNA follows: TGCAGCGTCGACAGGGGGCAGGACTATGGCTACACCTTC.